The source of this T cell receptor beta chain is a study of cytomegalovirus exposure and HLA in healthy donors (dated by TCRdb to about 2017). Regarding the complete study: An earlier analysis of several hundred of the donors reported about 300 Gb of sequence data and 117 million unique TCR beta sequences obtained from around 180 million T cells. About 320 gigabases of sequencing data and tens of millions of unique TCR sequences were included in an early release covering roughly 600 HLA-typed donors. Of the approximately 400 genotyped donors, approximately 83% fell in the genetic ancestry cluster associated with self-reported Caucasian donors. The study aimed to test whether signatures of past pathogen exposure could be identified by cataloging public T cell receptors. The study used immunosequencing to profile the T cell repertoires of more than 650 subjects and linked those repertoires to cytomegalovirus serostatus. A separate validation cohort of approximately 130 different subjects was used in addition to the 666-subject first cohort. High-throughput TCR immunosequencing, statistical association of individual TCRs with disease status, and machine learning were combined to predict cytomegalovirus infection status. A later analysis re-analyzed previously published TCR beta repertoires from 666 donors and added high-resolution HLA genotyping to study TCR occurrence patterns. The later analysis used no new phenotypic data to find candidate immune exposures, relying instead on TCR beta sequences and their occurrence across donors. An earlier analysis of several hundred of the donors applied high-throughput TCR beta sequencing to assess whether each TCR beta V gene segment acted as functional or pseudogenic. Donor age, sex, ethnicity and CMV serostatus were compiled together with the repertoire data. A later genetic analysis took genome-wide SNP genotypes for about 65% of the 666 donors and used that subset as a discovery cohort. All discovery cohort repertoires had been generated using a single sequencing platform. HLA typing included class I and class II loci at four-digit resolution. Typing coverage differed by locus: A, B, C, DRB1 and DQB1 were typed in about 629-640 donors, DQA1 in 522, DPA1 in 600 to 610, and DPB1 in around 490. Roughly five DR-DQ haplotypes were handled as single units for association and clustering, since linkage in the cohort was strong. Among some 410 genotyped donors of the cohort, an average of around 240,000 unique TCR beta nucleotide sequences were sequenced per donor, 15% to 20% of them non-productive. Here is what the overall study found, with its caveats: A later analysis found that TCR association rates varied across HLA loci, with DRB1 alleles showing the most associated TCRs and HLA-C alleles the fewest. Immune exposure information for the cohort was limited to CMV serostatus. It was suggested by the authors that the approach could potentially be generalized to other disease states and immunological phenotypes. A total of 150 or so TCR beta chains were listed by the study as associated with cytomegalovirus. In a later analysis, HLA-associated TCR beta chains showed more clonal expansion and lower generation probabilities than non-associated chains that were equally common. Because HLA typing was unavailable for some donors at each locus, only the typed subset was used in association tests. Roughly uniform sequencing depth across donors was assumed in presence/absence analyses, although this assumption may not hold. Correlated functional status among segregating V segments might be attributable to linkage disequilibrium, but an unknown experimental factor could not be ruled out. An association between a missense DCLRE1C variant and V-gene and J-gene trimming of TCR beta chains was found in a later genetic analysis and replicated in an independent cohort. Strong co-occurrence of HLA alleles, especially DR and DQ, made assigning TCR associations to individual alleles difficult. A later genetic analysis reported fewer N-insertions in productive TCRs among donors in an Asian-associated ancestry cluster than the roughly 700-donor mean. A few of the identified cytomegalovirus-associated TCR beta chains were confirmed in vitro to be specific for cytomegalovirus antigens. An earlier analysis of approximately 590 of the donors showed that most TCR beta V segments appeared in productive rearrangements either about 90% or about 30% of the time, which broadly matched IMGT annotations. A later analysis associated 16,951 TCR beta sequences with specific HLA alleles at a false discovery rate of 0.05. The earlier analysis of about 600 of the donors excluded some 15 rarely observed V segments, including chromosome 9 orphons, because counts were too low. Most TCR sequences were seen in very few donors, while some public TCRs were found in many individuals. The sequencing pipeline was judged likely to have produced a cluster of highly shared sequence variants as a technical artifact. In a later analysis, most CMV-associated TCR beta chains were found to appear HLA-restricted, with HLA associations seemingly driven largely by CMV exposure. In a later analysis, several top co-occurrence clusters were reported to appear linked to parvovirus B19, influenza, CMV and Epstein-Barr virus. In both the original and validation cohorts, the classifier was reported to diagnose cytomegalovirus status with high specificity and sensitivity. A further reported finding was that TCR beta sequences accurately predicted the HLA-A and HLA-B alleles for most subjects in the first cohort. The cohort was sequenced for TCR beta chains only, and without alpha or paired-chain data the features that could be detected were limited.

The cohort comprised around 690 healthy bone marrow donors. At the time of sampling, all cohort members were nominally healthy, though unrecorded immune exposures were likely present. The donor tested CMV seropositive and was one of the 289 seropositive cohort members. Every donor gave a peripheral blood sample, and the peripheral blood mononuclear cells from that sample were used for TCR beta sequencing. The Qiagen DNeasy Blood Extraction Kit was used to extract genomic DNA from the blood cell samples. This clone was recorded once. The specificity of this receptor is unknown. Base qualities are not at hand, and no much larger clone is one base apart. Library preparation was by the immunoSEQ multiplex PCR assay. For the multiplex PCR, a mixture combining 60 forward primers for TCR Vbeta segments and 13 reverse primers for TCR Jbeta segments was used. A multiplex PCR assay on genomic DNA amplified the CDR3 region of rearranged TCR beta genes. The amplified TCR beta libraries were sequenced on the Illumina HiSeq System as 87-base-pair reads. The paper's processing steps were these. A later analysis counted tens of millions of unique TCR beta chains across the 666 repertoires, and roughly 9.9 million of these chains were shared by at least two donors. Raw reads were error-corrected and collapsed into unique sequences by a nearest-neighbor algorithm in which closely related sequences were merged to remove PCR and sequencing errors. V, D and J gene segments were assigned by aligning CDR3 sequences to IMGT reference sequences. For a sequence to be retained, a match of at least six nucleotides was required to both a V gene segment and a J gene segment. Rearrangements were called productive when the CDR3 lacked stop codons and stayed in frame with V and J; all others were non-productive. Following IMGT convention, CDR3 was defined as the stretch from the second conserved V-encoded cysteine to the conserved J-encoded phenylalanine. Sequences without an unambiguous match to a single V gene segment were excluded from the earlier analysis of 450 to 750 of the donors. An earlier analysis of some 610 of the donors called V segments functional above 56.7% productive rearrangements and segregating when the between-donor standard deviation exceeded 5%. A statistical classification framework was built for diagnosing cytomegalovirus status from the catalog of TCR beta chain sequences. In a later analysis, V and J genes were assigned by comparing TCR nucleotide sequences against IMGT/GENE-DB human TR gene sequences. A later analysis assigned CDR3 sequences and most-parsimonious VDJ recombination scenarios with the TCRdist pipeline. In a later analysis, each TCR beta chain was defined by its CDR3 amino acid sequence together with its V-gene family, and reads lacking a unique V-gene family were excluded. To address suspected cross-contamination and a sequencing artifact, a later analysis removed 592 highly shared, low-generation-probability nucleotide sequences. In a later analysis, a clonal expansion index was calculated for each public chain from normalized within-repertoire ranks of inferred template counts. In a later analysis, generation probabilities were computed with a VDJ recombination model fitted to out-of-frame rearrangements, and the resulting probabilities were checked against IGoR. In a later analysis, hypergeometric tests were used to score TCR-TCR, TCR-HLA and TCR-CMV co-occurrence, with a repertoire-size bias correction applied to TCR pairs. A later analysis estimated false discovery rates by permuting HLA or CMV assignments 20 times. A later analysis grouped co-occurring TCRs with DBSCAN, adding TCRdist sequence similarity when clustering within HLA-allele-positive subsets. For co-occurrence clustering, repertoires with fewer than 30,000 or more than 120,000 public chains were excluded, along with a handful of repertoires with anomalous nucleotide sharing. The clones in this table, taken by TCRdb from immuneACCESS, are in-frame only. Not every clone is retained; where verified, under half of the shortfall comes from an unresolved V gene, and the cause of the rest is unknown. D and trimming were read from the DNA, whereas the V and J calls and clone size are those reported in that table. The sample table contains around 150,000 clones; only one count was recorded for roughly 82% of them. Roughly 10% of the sample goes to the ten largest clones.

The source is a man aged 50-59 years in good health and CMV-seropositive. Sequencing was performed on PBMCs.

In nucleotide form, the sequence is TGCGCCAGCAGTCAAGATGAAGACAAGCCCCAAGAGACCCAGTACTTC. Translation gives CASSQDEDKPQETQYF. The chain joins TRBV23-1 to TRBJ2-5, with an unclear D gene assignment. TRBV23-1 belongs to the ORF category, with a function that is uncertain. V is pared back by 2 bases and J by 1 base, with 14 bases lying between the germline termini. There are 16 amino acids in the CDR3, from cysteine to phenylalanine inclusive. Only the CDR3 region is kept as DNA, spanning 48 bases read in frame from base 1.